This T cell receptor beta chain appears in the sequencing data of a study of blood T cells in healthy people across ages. Using a J-beta primer mix together with a sample-barcoded 5' primer, a second PCR was run for about 6 to 12 cycles. Carrying 12 random nucleotides, a template-switch adaptor labeled each individual cDNA molecule. TCRdb redid the calling of the 5' RACE reads with MiXCR, one entry per CDR3 protein. The top ten hold about an eighth of the sample, which has over 950,000 distinct CDR3 sequences, around two fifths seen once. Researchers report isolating at least 6 million PBMCs per sample. Trimming took off 6 bases at V and 2 bases at J, with 16 bases between the two ends. This CDR3 comprises 15 residues. Germline-derived CDR1 and CDR2 are SNHLY and FYNNEI.

The gene calls are TRBV2 and TRBJ1-2; weak D call: TRBD1 (6 bases). The clonotype was recovered from a man between 18 and 29 years old in good health. The sample consisted of blood. Here the CDR3 reads CASRDRATGNYGYTF. CDR3 nucleotides: TGTGCCAGCAGGGACCGAGCTACAGGGAACTATGGCTACACCTTC.